This T cell receptor (beta chain) emerged from a study of blood T cell repertoires in COVID-19. Study in general: COVID-19 samples from acute and convalescent phases originated in the United States, Italy and Spain. From T cells, B-cell-depleted T cells, or PBMCs came the material, which was cDNA or gDNA.

Profiled with immunoSEQ multiplex PCR; TCRdb holds only in-frame clones, not every one. The sample includes tens of thousands of clones, approximately 80% seen only once; the top ten take approximately 12%. This CDR3 contains 16 residues. The V gene lost 7 bases and the J gene lost 1 base, with 20 bases spanning the gap. Germline CDR1 is SNHLY and CDR2 is FYNNEI. Specimen: peripheral blood. The rearrangement uses TRBV2 and TRBJ2-7; D might be TRBD2 (5 bases). This sequence was found in a human donor in a cohort sampled during active COVID-19. The CDR3 coding sequence is TGTGCCAGCAACCCCTGGACGGGCCGGGGATCCTACGAGCAGTACTTC. Its translation is CASNPWTGRGSYEQYF.